This T cell receptor (beta chain) was identified during a study of CD8+CD57+ T cells in acquired aplastic anemia. Study overall: Sorted CD4+ and CD8+ cell DNA averaged around 3.3 ug. Study-wide results and limits: Comparison of patients with controls identified roughly 30 shared CD8+ CDR3 sequences.

Patients selected for sequencing had displayed CD8+CD57+ cell expansion by flow cytometry. Genomic DNA was employed as the template in profiling TCR beta VDJ and CDR3. MiXCR, applied by TCRdb to the reads, yields one record per CDR3 protein. The sample records around 200,000 distinct CDR3 sequences, 45% to 60% being singletons. The table lists this clonotype with many counts. No antigen is known for it. This clonotype originated in a human donor with aplastic anemia. Input material: sorted CD4+, CD8+, or CD8+CD57+ T cells (not recorded which) from PBMCs.

The CDR3 DNA sequence: TGTGCCAGTAGTAGGGCGGGCTCCTACGAGCAGTACTTC. Encoded protein: CASSRAGSYEQYF. V and J are TRBV19 and TRBJ2-7, with D possibly being TRBD2 (5 bases). CDR1 is LNHDA, CDR2 SQIVND, per germline (reference sequence). The CDR3 has 13 residues. Deletions cut 4 bases from V and 0 bases from J, with 7 bases between.